The 10 T cell receptor beta chains below all came from one sample that was sequenced in a study of long-term antiretroviral therapy in people with HIV. At the survey level, the v3.0 immunoSEQ assay was run. Here immunoSEQ multiplex PCR was the method, and the copy in TCRdb shows in-frame clones only, minus some. Of approximately 35,000 clones listed, less than 98% were seen once; the top ten hold 2.9%. Sample: unsorted PBMCs, taken 6.9 years after starting antiretroviral therapy. These receptors all come from a man aged 30-40 years with HIV.

This sequence joins TRBV30 and TRBJ2-1, with D perhaps matching TRBD2 (6 bases). Germline CDR1 reads GTSNPN; CDR2 reads SVGIG (reference sequence). The CDR3 sequence is 14 residues long. V dropped 2 bases and J dropped 5 bases, with 13 bases sitting between them. The CDR3 spells CAWSFSGGNNEQFF. As DNA, the CDR3 is TGTGCCTGGAGTTTTAGTGGGGGGAACAATGAGCAGTTCTTC.

The chain combines TRBV4-1 with TRBJ2-2; tentative D call: TRBD2 (6 bases). Germline lookup yields CDR1 MGHRA and CDR2 YSYEKL. The CDR3 is 13 amino acids. Trimming cost V 4 bases and J 7 bases, with 10 bases left between them. The CDR3 sequence: CASSPTGGGELFF. The CDR3, as DNA: TGCGCCAGCAGCCCGACCGGGGGCGGGGAGCTGTTTTTT.

This clone was detected once. The chain combines TRBV5-1 with TRBJ1-3, with D possibly being TRBD1 (6 bases). Germline values: CDR1 SGHRS, CDR2 YFSETQ. This CDR3 region has 14 residues. V was shortened by 4 bases and J by 2 bases, with 10 bases between the two germline ends. The CDR3 is CASSQGGAGNTIYF. The CDR3 nucleotides read TGCGCCAGCAGCCAAGGGGGGGCTGGAAACACCATATATTTT. The full variable domain, with the rest looked up from reference TRBV5-1 and TRBJ1-3, is KAGVTQTPRYLIKTRGQQVTLSCSPISGHRSVSWYQQTPGQGLQFLFEYFSETQRNKGNFPGRFSGRQFSNSRSEMNVSTLELGDSALYLCASSQGGAGNTIYFGEGSWLTVV.

This clone has a single count. This chain links TRBV11-2 with TRBJ1-1; D ambiguous. The germline V gene has CDR1 SGHAT and CDR2 FQNNGV. V lost 5 bases to trimming and J lost 1 base, with 2 bases between them. The CDR3 contains 11 residues. CDR3 sequence reads: CASSENTEAFF. CDR3 sequence (DNA): TGTGCCAGCAGCGAGAACACTGAAGCTTTCTTT.

V and J are TRBV9 and TRBJ2-5; unclear D gene. Trimming shortened V by 3 bases and J by 4 bases, and 16 bases separated the two germline ends. The CDR3 is made up of 15 amino acids. Germline V gene data show CDR1 as SGDLS and CDR2 as YYNGEE. This chain's CDR3 is CASSGFEVFGETQYF. The CDR3 DNA sequence: TGTGCCAGCAGCGGGTTCGAGGTCTTCGGAGAGACCCAGTACTTC. Looking up the rest from reference TRBV9 and TRBJ2-5 gives the full variable domain: DSGVTQTPKHLITATGQRVTLRCSPRSGDLSVYWYQQSLDQGLQFLIQYYNGEERAKGNILERFSAQQFPDLHSELNLSSLELGDSALYFCASSGFEVFGETQYFGPGTRLLVL.

The chain is built from TRBV15 and TRBJ1-4; D not resolved. V was shortened by 4 bases and J by 6 bases, with 12 bases between the two germline ends. The CDR3 sequence is 14 residues long. Germline CDR1 LNHNV, CDR2 YYDKDF (reference sequence). As DNA, the CDR3 is TGTGCCACCAGCACAAATCAGGCGGATGAAAAACTGTTTTTT. Translating it yields CATSTNQADEKLFF. The full variable domain, its missing parts supplied by reference TRBV15 and TRBJ1-4, is DAMVIQNPRYQVTQFGKPVTLSCSQTLNHNVMYWYQQKSSQAPKLLFHYYDKDFNNEADTPDNFQSRRPNTSFCFLDIRSPGLGDTAMYLCATSTNQADEKLFFGSGTQLSVL.

This clone was recorded only once. The chain links TRBV29-1 to TRBJ1-2; 7 bases match TRBD1. The junction had 4 bases not matched to a gene; V was cut back by 5 bases and J by 4 bases. The CDR3 covers 12 residues. Germline values: CDR1 SQVTM, CDR2 ANQGSEA. In nucleotides, the CDR3 is TGCAGCGTTCAAGGGACAGCCTATGGCTACACCTTC. It translates to CSVQGTAYGYTF.

This chain uses TRBV6-5 with TRBJ2-7; the D gene could be TRBD1 or TRBD2 (5 bases each). Germline V gene sequence: CDR1 MNHEY, CDR2 SVGAGI. The V gene lost 2 bases and the J gene lost 2 bases, with 10 bases spanning the gap. The CDR3 is 14 amino acids. CDR3 sequence reads: CASSYTGTPYEQYF. The CDR3 nucleotides read TGTGCCAGCAGTTACACTGGGACGCCCTACGAGCAGTACTTC.

The chain joins TRBV7-8 to TRBJ2-3, with 8 bases fitting TRBD1. J lost 4 bases, V lost 2 bases, and 8 bases had no gene match. CDR1 and CDR2 (germline): SGHVS, FQNEAQ. The CDR3 loop spans 16 amino acids. The CDR3 DNA reads as TGTGCCAGCAGCTTACAACTGACAGGGGTCCCAGATACGCAGTATTTT. It is translated as CASSLQLTGVPDTQYF.

The chain combines TRBV6-6 with TRBJ2-7; D perhaps matches TRBD1 (6 bases). The germline gives CDR1 MNHNY, CDR2 SVGAGI (reference sequence). Trimming took off 0 bases at V and 6 bases at J, with 12 bases between the two ends. The CDR3 loop spans 14 amino acids. In nucleotides, the CDR3 is TGTGCCAGCAGTTACTCCCGGGACATCCGCGAGCAGTACTTC. Translation: CASSYSRDIREQYF.